This T cell receptor (beta chain) was retrieved from a study of vaccination and CD4 T cells after COVID-19. Background on the study: SARS-CoV-2 positivity in convalescent patients was established by nasal swab PCR; eight or nine had mild and one severe disease. The convalescents included six males and four females, and among them two were Hispanic while seven were Caucasian. Study-level results: Median SARS-CoV-2-reactive clonotype numbers went from about 20 to 38; this increase was not significant.

The CDR3 is made up of 13 amino acids. Trimming cost V 6 bases and J 3 bases; bases outside gene matches: 3. The germline CDR1 and CDR2 sequences are KGHSH and LQKENI. Researchers used the Oncomine TCR Beta short-read assay to sequence DNA from cultured CD4+ T cells. Once CD4+ T cells had been cultured, genomic DNA was extracted from them. TCRdb passed the PCR reads through MiXCR, listing each CDR3 protein once. The table has about 15,000 distinct CDR3 sequences, roughly 50% seen once. Worth noting for this clonotype: Its target is not known.

Documented treatment: approximately nine-day PBMC culture with coronavirus spike peptide pools or control peptides (ViraFEST assay). This rearrangement joins TRBV18 to TRBJ1-1; 8 nucleotides align to TRBD1. Sequenced sample: CD4+ T cells from blood, cultured in vitro. The receptor comes from a human donor who had recovered from COVID-19. The CDR3 loop is CASSKDRDTEAFF. The CDR3 DNA is TGTGCCAGCTCCAAGGACAGGGACACTGAAGCTTTCTTT.